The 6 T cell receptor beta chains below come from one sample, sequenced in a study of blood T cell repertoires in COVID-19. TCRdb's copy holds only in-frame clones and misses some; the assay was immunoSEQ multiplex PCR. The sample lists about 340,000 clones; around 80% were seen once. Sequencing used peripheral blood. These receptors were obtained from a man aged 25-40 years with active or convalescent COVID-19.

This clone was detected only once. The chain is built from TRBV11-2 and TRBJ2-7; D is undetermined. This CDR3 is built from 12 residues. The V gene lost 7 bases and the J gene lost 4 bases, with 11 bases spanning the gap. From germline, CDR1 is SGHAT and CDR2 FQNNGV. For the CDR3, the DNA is TGTGCCAGCATGAGGCTGGGTTACGAGCAGTACTTC. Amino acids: CASMRLGYEQYF.

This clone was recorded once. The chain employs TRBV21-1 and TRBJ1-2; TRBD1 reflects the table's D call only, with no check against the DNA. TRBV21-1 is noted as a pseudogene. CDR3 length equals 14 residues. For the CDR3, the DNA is TGTGCCAGCAGCAAAGAGGTGACAACCAATGGCTACACCTTC. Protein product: CASSKEVTTNGYTF.

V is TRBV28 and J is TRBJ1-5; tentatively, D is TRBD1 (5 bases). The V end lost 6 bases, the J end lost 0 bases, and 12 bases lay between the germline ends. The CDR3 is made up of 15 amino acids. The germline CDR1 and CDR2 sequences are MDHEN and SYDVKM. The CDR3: CASSQTDYSNQPQHF. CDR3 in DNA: TGTGCCAGCAGCCAGACAGATTATAGCAATCAGCCCCAGCATTTT.

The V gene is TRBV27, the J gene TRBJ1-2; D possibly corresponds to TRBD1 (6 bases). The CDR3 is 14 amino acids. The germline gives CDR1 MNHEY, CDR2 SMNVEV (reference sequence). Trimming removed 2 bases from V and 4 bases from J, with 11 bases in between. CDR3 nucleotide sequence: TGTGCCAGCAGTTTAAGGGGACACACCTATGGCTACACCTTC. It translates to CASSLRGHTYGYTF.

DNA of the CDR3: TGCGCCAGCAGCCAAGATGAGGCCCTCTCTGGAAACACCATATATTTT. Amino acids: CASSQDEALSGNTIYF. The chain joins TRBV4-3 to TRBJ1-3, with D unclear. Germline V gives CDR1 LGHNA, CDR2 YSLEER. Between the trimmed V and J ends, which lost 0 bases and 0 bases, there was a span of 9 bases. The CDR3 sequence is 16 residues long.

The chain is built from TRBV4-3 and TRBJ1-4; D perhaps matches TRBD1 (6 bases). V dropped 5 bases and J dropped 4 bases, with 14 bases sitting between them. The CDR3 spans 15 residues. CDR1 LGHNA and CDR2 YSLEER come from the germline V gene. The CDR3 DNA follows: TGCGCCAGCAGCGCCTCGGACAGCTTTAATGAAAAACTGTTTTTT. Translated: CASSASDSFNEKLFF.